This passage covers 30 T cell receptor beta chains from one sample sequenced in a study of post-analysis software for immune sequencing data (dated by TCRdb to the mid-2010s). Library preparation was by PCR. TCRdb records Illumina HiSeq 2500 as the sequencer. Unique molecular identifiers were incorporated into TCR beta cDNA libraries to reduce PCR and sequencing biases. TCRdb took the public reads, trimmed them with fastp at Q25, ran MiXCR for clone calling and kept in-frame beta chains. For every CDR3 protein sequence, its rows merge into one entry that carries the most common genes and DNA. This sample is represented by fewer than 850,000 distinct CDR3 sequences; less than 35% of them were singletons. Jointly, the top ten make up 0.5% to 0.6% of the sample. These receptors have no identified antigens. Study-wide findings and limitations: Significantly higher frequencies in patients than in controls were found for about five TRBV segments, including TRBV5-6, TRBV5-1 and TRBV20-1.

The sequenced sample consisted of blood. These receptors came from a girl aged 5-17 years with multiple sclerosis.

This clonotype was recorded a few times. The chain couples TRBV29-1 to TRBJ1-1; 9 bases are shared with TRBD1. The CDR3 length is 12 residues. The V gene's germline CDR1 is SQVTM and CDR2 ANQGSEA. The junction had 6 bases not matched to a gene; V was cut back by 7 bases and J by 6 bases. The CDR3 DNA is TGCAGCGCCTGGGACAGGGATTCTGAAGCTTTCTTT. Translating gives CSAWDRDSEAFF.

There are many counts of this clonotype. This chain links TRBV4-2 with TRBJ2-3; D possibly corresponds to TRBD2 (7 bases). Per germline, CDR1 LGHNA and CDR2 YNFKEQ. V was shortened by 2 bases and J by 7 bases, with 19 bases between the two germline ends. The CDR3 runs 16 residues. The CDR3 sequence: CASSQPGDYNTNTQYF. Here the CDR3 DNA reads TGTGCCAGCAGCCAACCAGGGGACTATAATACGAATACGCAGTATTTT.

This clonotype appeared a few times. V is TRBV10-3 and J is TRBJ2-5; D is unresolved. The CDR3 loop spans 12 amino acids. Trimming left V 3 bases short and J 3 bases short, with 5 bases between. The V gene's germline CDR1 is ENHRY and CDR2 SYGVKD. The CDR3 loop reads CAISDPEETQYF. In DNA form, the CDR3 reads TGTGCCATCAGTGACCCGGAAGAGACCCAGTACTTC.

This clonotype was counted a few times. This chain links TRBV10-3 with TRBJ1-2; 12 positions agree with TRBD1. Trimming at V came to 5 bases and at J to 4 bases, leaving 17 bases not matched to a gene. The germline CDR1 and CDR2 sequences are ENHRY and SYGVKD. CDR3 length equals 19 residues. CDR3 residues: CAISLTPGQGARRSYGYTF. The CDR3 coding sequence is TGTGCCATCAGTCTGACGCCGGGACAGGGGGCGCGAAGGTCCTATGGCTACACCTTC.

Notes on this clonotype: A read error may account for a junction end that differs from germline. V usage is TRBV10-3 and J usage is TRBJ2-5; 8 bases agree with TRBD1. The end of the DNA is better explained by TRBJ2-7, so the J call may be wrong. There are 16 residues in the CDR3. Germline-derived CDR1 and CDR2 are ENHRY and SYGVKD. The CDR3 nucleotides are TGTGCCATCAACCCAACAGGGGGTTCGGTATCCTGCGAGCAGTACTTC. Translated: CAINPTGGSVSCEQYF.

This clonotype was seen at least ten times. In DNA, the CDR3 is TGCAGTGGGAGGAGTAGGGATACGCAGTATTTT. Translated: CSGRSRDTQYF. This sequence joins TRBV20-1 and TRBJ2-3, with D perhaps TRBD2 (5 bases). The ends were cut back, 7 bases at V and 6 bases at J, with 11 bases in the middle. CDR1 and CDR2 from the germline V gene are DFQATT and SNEGSKA (reference sequence). This CDR3 has 11 amino acids.

This sequence joins TRBV12-3 or TRBV12-4 and TRBJ1-5, with 10 bases that match TRBD1. V gave up 6 bases and J gave up 0 bases; unmatched junction bases: 11. The CDR3 consists of 18 residues. CDR3 coding DNA: TGTGCCAGCAGACCCGGGACAGGGGATGGGTATAGCAATCAGCCCCAGCATTTT. It translates to CASRPGTGDGYSNQPQHF.

This clonotype appeared once. CDR3 amino acids: CASSVGTGLFYEQYF. As DNA, the CDR3 is TGTGCCAGCAGTGTGGGGACAGGATTGTTCTACGAGCAGTACTTC. V gene TRBV28 combines with J gene TRBJ2-7; 8 bases line up with TRBD1. The ends lost 5 bases at V and 3 bases at J; junction bases unmatched: 9. CDR1 and CDR2 from the germline V gene are MDHEN and SYDVKM. CDR3 length: 15 residues.

There are many counts of this clonotype. The chain links TRBV29-1 to TRBJ2-1; a possible D gene is TRBD1 (7 bases). The CDR3 has 15 residues. The germline V gene has CDR1 SQVTM and CDR2 ANQGSEA. Trimming left V 2 bases short and J 4 bases short, with 15 bases between. The CDR3: CSVEYGSGGYNEQFF. DNA for the CDR3: TGCAGCGTTGAATATGGGTCAGGGGGGTACAATGAGCAGTTCTTC.

J is TRBJ2-3 and V is TRBV7-2, with 13 positions matching TRBD2. The V segment lost 6 bases and the J segment 5 bases; nucleotides outside the gene matches: 5. CDR3 length: 15 amino acids. Germline V gene data show CDR1 as SGHTA and CDR2 as FQGNSA. CDR3 nucleotides: TGTGCCAGCAGACAAACTAGCGGGAGGGGAGATACGCAGTATTTT. This translates into CASRQTSGRGDTQYF.

V is TRBV20-1 and J is TRBJ1-5; perhaps TRBD1 as D (6 bases). The CDR3 sequence is 14 residues long. V was cut by 5 bases and J by 10 bases, with 21 bases left in between. CDR1 and CDR2 from the germline V gene are DFQATT and SNEGSKA (reference sequence). CDR3 DNA sequence: TGCAGTGCTGGGGGCCAGAGACCAGGCCAACCCCAGCATTTT. Translation: CSAGGQRPGQPQHF.

As for this clonotype: An end of the junction does not agree with germline; a read error may underlie this. The chain employs TRBV20-1 and TRBJ2-5, with TRBD1 matching 8 bases. The germline V gene encodes CDR1 DFQATT and CDR2 SNEGSKA (reference sequence). There are 13 residues in the CDR3. CDR3 region: CSTRSTGGKTQYF. The CDR3 nucleotides read TGCAGTACTAGATCAACAGGGGGGAAGACCCAGTACTTC.

This clonotype was counted many times. The chain joins TRBV20-1 to TRBJ2-7; the D gene could be TRBD1 or TRBD2 (5 bases each). Looked up from germline, CDR1 is DFQATT and CDR2 is SNEGSKA (reference sequence). This CDR3 region has 11 residues. Trimming stripped 3 bases from V and 4 bases from J, with 7 bases between. For the CDR3, the DNA is TGCAGTGCTAGGGGGGATTACGAGCAGTACTTC. Protein product: CSARGDYEQYF.

The chain recombines TRBV20-1 with TRBJ2-3; 13 nucleotides line up with TRBD2. Germline CDR1 reads DFQATT; CDR2 reads SNEGSKA (reference sequence). J lost 4 bases, V lost 5 bases, and 12 bases had no gene match. CDR3 length: 17 residues. The CDR3 coding sequence is TGCAGTGCTTGGGCACTAGCGGGGGGGCGGAGGGCAGATACGCAGTATTTT. It translates to CSAWALAGGRRADTQYF.

The genes are TRBV20-1 and TRBJ1-1; D ambiguous. The CDR3 is 12 residues long. Trimming left V 6 bases short and J 5 bases short, with 13 bases between. Germline loops: CDR1 DFQATT, CDR2 SNEGSKA (reference sequence). The DNA of the CDR3 is TGCAGTGCGAGCCCACGGAGGACTGAAGCTTTCTTT. Encoded protein: CSASPRRTEAFF.

V is TRBV2 and J is TRBJ1-2; D is uncertain. Trimming took off 2 bases at V and 2 bases at J, with 0 bases between the two ends. Germline CDR1 and CDR2: SNHLY and FYNNEI. CDR3 length equals 11 residues. This chain's CDR3 is CASSENYGYTF. The CDR3 DNA reads as TGTGCCAGCAGTGAAAACTATGGCTACACCTTC.

The chain joins TRBV5-5 to TRBJ1-5; no firm D call. The CDR3 is 16 amino acids. The V end was cut by 1 base, the J end by 3 bases, with 14 bases between. Germline assignment: CDR1 SGHKS and CDR2 YYEKEE (reference sequence). The CDR3 loop is CASSLFFRDSNQPQHF. DNA of the CDR3: TGTGCCAGCAGCTTGTTTTTTAGGGATTCCAATCAGCCCCAGCATTTT.

This clonotype has more than one count but fewer than ten. The chain has TRBV5-6 and TRBJ2-1; tentative D call: TRBD1 (6 bases). V lost 7 bases to trimming and J lost 5 bases, with 16 bases between them. In germline, CDR1 is SGHDT, CDR2 YYEEEE. The CDR3 covers 14 residues. The CDR3 nucleotides are TGTGCCAGCGACAGTGGGGGCTTAAACAATGAGCAGTTCTTC. Amino acid sequence: CASDSGGLNNEQFF.

This chain connects TRBV10-3 to TRBJ1-4, with a tentative D call TRBD1 (5 bases). V dropped 4 bases and J dropped 4 bases, with 16 bases sitting between them. CDR3 size: 16 residues. In germline, CDR1 is ENHRY, CDR2 SYGVKD. The CDR3 DNA reads TGTGCCATCAGTGCCCCAAACCGGGGCAGTAATGAAAAACTGTTTTTT. Protein product: CAISAPNRGSNEKLFF.

The V gene is TRBV6-4, the J gene TRBJ2-1; D not certain. V dropped 2 bases and J dropped 4 bases, with 6 bases sitting between them. CDR1 is MRHNA and CDR2 is SNTAGT in the germline V gene. This CDR3 contains 13 residues. In DNA, the CDR3 is TGTGCCAGCAGTGACCAGGTTTACAATGAGCAGTTCTTC. It translates to CASSDQVYNEQFF.

V gene TRBV2 combines with J gene TRBJ2-3, with TRBD1 as a possible D gene (5 bases). The CDR3 is 15 residues long. V lost 4 bases and J 2 bases, leaving 13 bases between the germline ends. CDR1 SNHLY and CDR2 FYNNEI come from the germline V gene. The CDR3 region is CASSVARQTTDTQYF. The CDR3, as DNA: TGTGCCAGCAGTGTCGCTAGACAGACCACAGATACGCAGTATTTT.

V gene TRBV5-1 combines with J gene TRBJ1-3; D gene ambiguous. The CDR3 extends over 15 amino acids. The germline V and J ends were trimmed by 4 bases and 1 base, with 12 bases remaining between them. In germline, CDR1 is SGHRS, CDR2 YFSETQ. CDR3 sequence reads: CASSPDVKSGNTIYF. For the CDR3, the DNA is TGCGCCAGCAGCCCGGACGTCAAATCTGGAAACACCATATATTTT. The complete variable domain, with remaining parts taken from reference TRBV5-1 and TRBJ1-3, reads KAGVTQTPRYLIKTRGQQVTLSCSPISGHRSVSWYQQTPGQGLQFLFEYFSETQRNKGNFPGRFSGRQFSNSRSEMNVSTLELGDSALYLCASSPDVKSGNTIYFGEGSWLTVV.

The J gene is TRBJ1-5, the V gene TRBV7-2; 10 nucleotides line up with TRBD1. J was trimmed by 5 bases and V by 5 bases; bases with no gene match: 6. CDR1 is SGHTA and CDR2 is FQGNSA in the germline V gene. The CDR3 covers 15 residues. The CDR3 region is CASSARTGGDQPQHF. In DNA form, the CDR3 reads TGTGCCAGCAGCGCACGGACAGGGGGAGATCAGCCCCAGCATTTT.

The chain is built from TRBV5-1 and TRBJ2-7, with D possibly TRBD2 on 6 matching bases. V was trimmed by 4 bases and J by 6 bases, leaving 20 bases between them. CDR1 SGHRS and CDR2 YFSETQ come from the germline V gene. The CDR3 has 15 amino acids. Here the CDR3 reads CASSRTFSIGGEQYF. For the CDR3, the DNA is TGCGCCAGCAGCCGCACGTTTTCCATCGGGGGCGAGCAGTACTTC.

This clonotype occurred many times. This CDR3 reads CASSLGPAAQYF. The CDR3 DNA reads as TGTGCCAGCAGCTTAGGACCGGCGGCCCAGTACTTC. The chain couples TRBV7-2 to TRBJ2-5; D is unclear. Per germline, CDR1 SGHTA and CDR2 FQGNSA. The ends were cut back, 1 base at V and 9 bases at J, with 9 bases in the middle. This CDR3 has 12 amino acids.

The chain's CDR3 is CASSAKFSYNEQFF. For the CDR3, the DNA is TGTGCCAGCTCGGCCAAGTTCTCCTACAATGAGCAGTTCTTC. The chain has TRBV9 and TRBJ2-1; no clear D gene. The CDR3 loop spans 14 amino acids. Germline V gene sequence: CDR1 SGDLS, CDR2 YYNGEE. V shed 7 bases and J shed 0 bases, with 11 bases lying between them.

Only a few counts were recorded for this clonotype. This rearrangement joins TRBV29-1 to TRBJ1-2; 10 bases fit TRBD1. Germline trimming cut 7 bases from V and 4 bases from J; bases unmatched to any gene: 6. Germline V lookup: CDR1 SQVTM, CDR2 ANQGSEA. The CDR3 is made up of 13 amino acids. CDR3 residues: CSAPTGGPYGYTF. As DNA, the CDR3 is TGCAGCGCACCGACAGGGGGCCCCTATGGCTACACCTTC.

This clonotype was seen at least ten times. The rearrangement uses TRBV29-1 and TRBJ2-7; 12 bases match TRBD2. This CDR3 spans 17 amino acids. Germline assignment: CDR1 SQVTM and CDR2 ANQGSEA. The V segment lost 4 bases and the J segment 3 bases; nucleotides outside the gene matches: 13. In DNA, the CDR3 is TGCAGCGTTGGTTCAGGGGCGAGACTAGCGGGAGTCTACGAGCAGTACTTC. Translated, it gives CSVGSGARLAGVYEQYF.

This clonotype was detected many times. Sequence at one end of the junction differs from germline and may be a read error. The chain couples TRBV10-3 to TRBJ2-5; 15 bases line up with TRBD2. CDR1 and CDR2 (germline): ENHRY, SYGVKD. The CDR3 extends over 16 amino acids. The chain's CDR3 is CAVRGLAGGGGETQYF. In nucleotides, the CDR3 is TGTGCCGTCAGGGGACTAGCGGGAGGAGGTGGAGAGACCCAGTACTTC.

This clonotype came up many times. The V and J genes are TRBV20-1 and TRBJ1-6; tentative D call: TRBD1 (5 bases). Germline values: CDR1 DFQATT, CDR2 SNEGSKA (reference sequence). The CDR3 totals 17 residues. Trimming took off 0 bases at V and 0 bases at J, with 12 bases between the two ends. CDR3 DNA sequence: TGCAGTGCTAGAGATCGGGACCCTAGCTCCTATAATTCACCCCTCCACTTT. It is translated as CSARDRDPSSYNSPLHF.